These T cell receptor beta chains were read from a single sample in a study of T cells in Graves' hyperthyroidism and ophthalmopathy. TCRdb reprocessed the multiplex PCR reads via MiXCR and lists one record per CDR3 protein. This sample yields approximately 300,000 distinct CDR3 sequences, of which over 15% are seen a single time; around 55% belongs to the top ten. Material: blood. These receptors came from a woman aged 55-69 years with Graves' ophthalmopathy. Each CDR3 is given with its conserved first and last residue. D genes are given only for firm matches. A clone size is listed for some rows: how often the clone was seen (once, few, many), or a class if it is expanded.

clone_size j_call v_call d_call cdr3_length cdr3_nt cdr3_aa
many TRBJ1-6 TRBV3-1 NA 13 TGTGCCAGCAGCCAAACCGGACGGGGACCCCTCCACTTT CASSQTGRGPLHF
NA TRBJ2-5 TRBV7-2 TRBD2 15 TGTGCCAGCAGCCAAGGCGGGGGGCAAGGGGAGACCCAGTACTTC CASSQGGGQGETQYF
few TRBJ2-5 TRBV24-1 NA 15 TGTGCCACCAGTGATTTTCGGATAAGCCAAGAGACCCAGTACTTC CATSDFRISQETQYF
NA TRBJ2-3 TRBV29-1 NA 14 TGCAGTCATCGGGGAGGGACAAACACAGATACGCAGTATTTT CSHRGGTNTDTQYF
NA TRBJ2-5 TRBV10-2 NA 13 TGCGCCAGCTACGTCCGACGGGGTGAGACCCAGTACTTC CASYVRRGETQYF
many TRBJ2-1 TRBV12-3/TRBV12-4 NA 15 TGTGCCAGCAGTTTTCGGTCAGATACCTACAATGAGCAGTTCTTC CASSFRSDTYNEQFF
few TRBJ2-2 TRBV7-3 TRBD1 17 TGTGCCAGCAGCCCCTACTCATTAAACAGGGGGACCGGGGAGCTGTTTTTT CASSPYSLNRGTGELFF
NA TRBJ2-5 TRBV6-2/TRBV6-3 TRBD1 12 TGTGCCAGCCTCACAGGGGGAGAGACCCAGTACTTC CASLTGGETQYF
many TRBJ1-2 TRBV5-8 NA 16 TGTGCCAGCAGCGGTGGACAGTTATTATCGAACTATGGCTACACCTTC CASSGGQLLSNYGYTF
few TRBJ2-7 TRBV4-2 TRBD2 14 TGTGCCAGCAGGAGCGGGGGGACTAATTACGAGCAGTACTTC CASRSGGTNYEQYF
many TRBJ1-4 TRBV7-2 TRBD1 14 TGTGCCAGCAGCTTAAGACAGGGTACTGAAAAACTGTTTTTT CASSLRQGTEKLFF
many TRBJ2-3 TRBV2 TRBD2 18 TGTGCCAGCAGTCACTCCGGCGGGGGGCTGGGCGTGGCGGATACGCAGTATTTT CASSHSGGGLGVADTQYF
many TRBJ1-5 TRBV4-3 NA 16 TGCGCCAGCAGCCAAGATGGGGGGGCGTTGGGTCAGCCCCAGCATTTT CASSQDGGALGQPQHF
NA TRBJ2-7 TRBV6-5 NA 15 TGTGCCAGCAGTTATAACGGGGCTCGTAACTACGAGCAGTACTTC CASSYNGARNYEQYF
few TRBJ2-5 TRBV30 NA 13 TGTGCCCTGCGGCTAGTTAACCAAGAGACCCAGTACTTC CALRLVNQETQYF
NA TRBJ1-6 TRBV3-1 TRBD1 16 TGTGCCAGCAGCCAGTTCTTAACAGGGGATAATTCACCCCTCCACTTT CASSQFLTGDNSPLHF
many TRBJ1-1 TRBV6-1 NA 11 TGTGCCAGCATCCCAGGGCCCGAGGCTTTCTTT CASIPGPEAFF
many TRBJ1-1 TRBV27 NA 15 TGTGCCAGCAGTTTATCCGCCCGAGGGGGGACTGAAGCTTTCTTT CASSLSARGGTEAFF
many TRBJ2-7 TRBV12-3/TRBV12-4 NA 16 TGTGCCAGCAGTTTCACCTCCCCGGCCCGTGGCCACGAGCAGTACTTC CASSFTSPARGHEQYF
few TRBJ2-7 TRBV5-8 TRBD2 20 TGTGCCAGCAGCTTGGAGCGGGGTTTCTTCATGGATGGAAGCGGGTACGAGCAGTACTTC CASSLERGFFMDGSGYEQYF
many TRBJ2-5 TRBV6-1 TRBD2 15 TGTGCCAGCAGCCGCGCCGGGAGGATTGTGGAGACCCAGTACTTC CASSRAGRIVETQYF
NA TRBJ1-3 TRBV7-2 TRBD1 17 TGTGCCAGCAGCTTAAGCAGGGGAGGGACAGAAGGAAACACCATATATTTT CASSLSRGGTEGNTIYF
NA TRBJ2-1 TRBV20-1 TRBD2 16 TGCAGTGCCCGGGCGGGAGGGGCGGGAGTTTACAATGAGCAGTTCTTC CSARAGGAGVYNEQFF
few TRBJ2-7 TRBV20-1 NA 12 TGCAGTGCCCGGGACGGCGACTACGAGCAGTACTTC CSARDGDYEQYF
many TRBJ2-7 TRBV10-2 TRBD2 14 TGCGCCAGCACCCCAGCGGGACTATCCTACGAGCAGTACTTC CASTPAGLSYEQYF
few TRBJ2-5 TRBV19 NA 14 TGTGCCAGTGGGGGGACTTTAAGGACAGAGACCCAGTACTTC CASGGTLRTETQYF
many TRBJ1-1 TRBV29-1 NA 16 TGCAGCGTTGCCCCCCTTCTCAAGGGGCTGAACACTGAAGCTTTCTTT CSVAPLLKGLNTEAFF
few TRBJ1-2 TRBV3-1 NA 14 TGTGCCAGCAGCCAAGCAACCCTTAACTATGGCTACACCTTC CASSQATLNYGYTF
many TRBJ1-5 TRBV7-2 TRBD1 16 TGTGCCAGCAGCCCAGTTCAGGGGGCTAGCAATCAGCCCCAGCATTTT CASSPVQGASNQPQHF
many TRBJ2-7 TRBV28 NA 13 TGTGCCAGCAGTTTGGCCGGGAATCTACGGCAGTACTTC CASSLAGNLRQYF
NA TRBJ1-1 TRBV10-3 NA 13 TGTGCCACCAGGGGTCAGACGAACACTGAAGCTTTCTTT CATRGQTNTEAFF